This T cell receptor (beta chain) came from a study of T cell repertoires in cytomegalovirus infection. Study-level background: HLA-B-restricted CMV epitopes that are well studied were used alongside recently identified HLA-C-restricted ones. Shared public TCR beta signatures pointed to both CMV infection and a matching HLA type.

CDR3 length equals 15 residues. The germline V gene has CDR1 MNHNY and CDR2 SVGAGI (reference sequence). V lost 4 bases and J lost 5, with 17 bases in between. A single record per CDR3 protein comes from TCRdb applying MiXCR to the reads. Of some 500,000 distinct CDR3 sequences in the sample, roughly 42% were seen once. Study-wide findings and caveats: HLA-C-restricted, CMV-specific TCR beta clonotypes were dominant ex vivo. The study identified carriers of CMV plus the relevant HLA from cumulative public TCR beta family frequency.

As to this clonotype: Antigen unknown.

The chain couples TRBV6-6 to TRBJ2-5, with D unresolved. The sequencing used cultured PBMCs, collected from culture after CMV antigen stimulation. The TCR comes from a human donor in good health (CMV status not recorded). Some clones in this sample may be carry-over from other donors' samples. CDR3 sequence: CASSSRTSGLETQYF. The CDR3 coding sequence is TGTGCCAGCAGTTCCAGGACCTCCGGCTTGGAGACCCAGTACTTC.